This T cell receptor (beta chain) is from a study of T-cell reconstitution after alpha-beta-depleted transplantation in children. The CDR3 loop spans 17 amino acids. Germline CDR1 SGHRS, CDR2 YFSETQ. V shed 0 bases, J shed 2 bases, and the junction held 5 bases outside the gene matches. The TCRbeta library was prepared with unique molecular identifiers. One entry per CDR3 protein results from TCRdb running MiXCR on the PCR reads. The data show some 200,000 distinct CDR3 sequences, around 8.9% seen once. This clonotype has at least ten counts. The input for sequencing was PBMCs from the stem cell graft donor, taken from the stem cell graft. The clonotype was recovered from a human donor who donated a stem cell graft to a child with SCID. V usage is TRBV5-1 and J usage is TRBJ2-3; TRBD2 aligns across 11 bases. The CDR3 sequence is CASSLGLLAGVTDTQYF. The CDR3, as DNA: TGCGCCAGCAGCTTGGGCTTACTAGCGGGGGTCACAGATACGCAGTATTTT.